These 8 T cell receptor beta chains were sequenced from one sample in a study of control samples from healthy donors and cancer patients. TCRdb's copy holds only in-frame clones and misses some; the assay was immunoSEQ multiplex PCR. The table has about 130,000 clones, nearly 90% seen once. Sequencing was performed on PBMCs. The receptors were sampled from a man aged 50-60 years with head and neck cancer.

Here the CDR3 DNA reads TGTGCCAGCAGCTCGCAGCGGGGGGTGGGATACAATGAGCAGTTCTTC. This translates into CASSSQRGVGYNEQFF. This chain uses TRBV3-1 (or the pseudogene TRBV3-2) with TRBJ2-1; 9 nucleotides agree with TRBD2. V trimming: 5 bases; J trimming: 4 bases; junction bases outside the gene matches: 9. CDR3 size: 16 residues. Germline loops: CDR1 LGHDT, CDR2 YNNKEL (reference sequence).

The gene calls are TRBV7-9 and TRBJ2-3; 10 bases agree with TRBD1. The CDR3 is 18 amino acids. Germline lookup yields CDR1 SEHNR and CDR2 FQNEAQ (reference sequence). Germline trimming cut 5 bases from V and 3 bases from J; bases unmatched to any gene: 14. In DNA, the CDR3 is TGTGCCAGCAGCCTCATTGCCGATCTGGGACAGGGGACAGATACGCAGTATTTT. Translation gives CASSLIADLGQGTDTQYF.

This sequence joins TRBV21-1 and TRBJ1-3; the table calls TRBD1, which could not be checked here. TRBV21-1 is flagged as a pseudogene. The CDR3 runs 20 residues. CDR3 sequence (DNA): TGTGCCAGCAGCAAGGGCCGACAGGGGGCAGCCCCTATCTCTGGAAACACCATATATTTT. Protein product: CASSKGRQGAAPISGNTIYF.

This chain connects TRBV29-1 to TRBJ1-1; D is ambiguous. The CDR3 extends over 10 amino acids. In germline, CDR1 is SQVTM, CDR2 ANQGSEA. V was trimmed by 5 bases and J by 3 bases, leaving 4 bases between them. CDR3 sequence (DNA): TGCAGCGTTCTGGACACTGAAGCTTTCTTT. This encodes CSVLDTEAFF.

This sequence joins TRBV7-2 and TRBJ2-7, with a tentative D call TRBD2 (6 bases). This CDR3 comprises 14 residues. Germline V gene data show CDR1 as SGHTA and CDR2 as FQGNSA. The V end lost 5 bases, the J end lost 5 bases, and 16 bases lay between the germline ends. The CDR3 nucleotides read TGTGCCAGCAGCCCGGGACTGCGAGTAGACGAGCAGTACTTC. It translates to CASSPGLRVDEQYF.

A word on this clone: Other nucleotide sequences in the sample specify the same CDR3. The V call is TRBV5-1, the J call TRBJ2-2, with unresolved D. The V gene lost 5 bases and the J gene lost 0 bases, with 8 bases spanning the gap. CDR3 length: 14 amino acids. CDR1 is SGHRS and CDR2 is YFSETQ in the germline V gene. The CDR3 DNA reads TGCGCCAGCAGTCCGCGGTCGAACACCGGGGAGCTGTTTTTT. Protein sequence: CASSPRSNTGELFF. The whole variable domain, remainder taken from reference TRBV5-1 and TRBJ2-2, is KAGVTQTPRYLIKTRGQQVTLSCSPISGHRSVSWYQQTPGQGLQFLFEYFSETQRNKGNFPGRFSGRQFSNSRSEMNVSTLELGDSALYLCASSPRSNTGELFFGEGSRLTVL.

This chain links TRBV7-2 with TRBJ1-1; no clear D gene. With 4 bases removed from V and 8 bases from J, the gap between germline ends came to 11 bases. CDR3 length: 12 amino acids. The germline V gene encodes CDR1 SGHTA and CDR2 FQGNSA. DNA for the CDR3: TGTGCCAGCAGCTCCTGGGCCCTGGAAGCTTTCTTT. Translation: CASSSWALEAFF.

This clone has only one observation. The J gene is TRBJ2-7, the V gene TRBV18, with D maybe TRBD1 (5 bases). Trimming took off 5 bases at V and 4 bases at J, with 9 bases between the two ends. The germline gives CDR1 KGHSH, CDR2 LQKENI. The CDR3 is 12 residues long. CDR3 amino acids: CASSYDRYEQYF. The CDR3 region has the DNA TGTGCCAGCTCATACGACAGATACGAGCAGTACTTC.